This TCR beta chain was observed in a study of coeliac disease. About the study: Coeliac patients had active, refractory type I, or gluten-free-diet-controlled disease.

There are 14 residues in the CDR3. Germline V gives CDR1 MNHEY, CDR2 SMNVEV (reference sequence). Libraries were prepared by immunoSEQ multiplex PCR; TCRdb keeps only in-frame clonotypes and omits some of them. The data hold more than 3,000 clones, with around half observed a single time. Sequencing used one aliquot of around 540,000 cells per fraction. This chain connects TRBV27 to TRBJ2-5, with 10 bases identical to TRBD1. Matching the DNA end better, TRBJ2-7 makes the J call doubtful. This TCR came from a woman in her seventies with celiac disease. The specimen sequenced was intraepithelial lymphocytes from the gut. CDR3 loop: CASRLRTGGYEQYF. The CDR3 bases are TGTGCCAGCAGACTCCGGACAGGGGGCTACGAGCAGTACTTC.